This paragraph reports one TCR beta chain. Compared with germline, one end of the junction differs, possibly owing to a read error. The repertoire was sequenced with immunoSEQ multiplex PCR; TCRdb's copy has only in-frame clones and lacks some. This sample carries roughly 240,000 clones, around 80% of them seen once, and the ten largest clones take under 2%. CDR3 length: 15 amino acids. Germline V lookup: CDR1 SGHTA, CDR2 FQGTGA. The data were obtained in a study of blood T cell repertoires in COVID-19. Study-level background: PBMCs, B-cell-depleted T cells, or T cells provided the cDNA or gDNA that made up the material.

The sequence was collected from a woman older than 75 with acute or convalescent COVID-19. The sequencing sample was made of peripheral blood. The chain carries TRBV7-3 and TRBJ1-1, with D uncertain. The DNA for the CDR3 is TGTGCCAACAGCCCCGAGGGAGGTGTTCGTACTGAAGCTTTCTTT. Translating gives CANSPEGGVRTEAFF.